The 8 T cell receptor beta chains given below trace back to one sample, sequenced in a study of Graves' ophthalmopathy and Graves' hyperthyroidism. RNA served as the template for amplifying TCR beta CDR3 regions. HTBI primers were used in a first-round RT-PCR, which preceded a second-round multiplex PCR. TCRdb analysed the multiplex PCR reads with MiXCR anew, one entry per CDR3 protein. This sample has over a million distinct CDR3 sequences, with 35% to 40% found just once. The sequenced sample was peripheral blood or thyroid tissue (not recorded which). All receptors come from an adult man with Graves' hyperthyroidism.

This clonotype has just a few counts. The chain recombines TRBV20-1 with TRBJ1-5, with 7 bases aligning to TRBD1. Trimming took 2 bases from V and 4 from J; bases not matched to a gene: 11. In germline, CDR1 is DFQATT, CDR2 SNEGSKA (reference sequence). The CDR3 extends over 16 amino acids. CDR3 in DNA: TGCAGTGCTAGACGGGCAGGGGGGGCTGAAAATCAGCCCCAGCATTTT. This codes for CSARRAGGAENQPQHF.

CDR3 sequence (DNA): TGTGCCAGCAGCCAAAGGCCGGGCGTGGACACTGAAGCTTTCTTT. Its protein is CASSQRPGVDTEAFF. The genes are TRBV4-2 and TRBJ1-1; D gene ambiguous. Looked up from germline, CDR1 is LGHNA and CDR2 is YNFKEQ. Trimming left V 2 bases short and J 3 bases short, with 13 bases between. CDR3 size: 15 residues.

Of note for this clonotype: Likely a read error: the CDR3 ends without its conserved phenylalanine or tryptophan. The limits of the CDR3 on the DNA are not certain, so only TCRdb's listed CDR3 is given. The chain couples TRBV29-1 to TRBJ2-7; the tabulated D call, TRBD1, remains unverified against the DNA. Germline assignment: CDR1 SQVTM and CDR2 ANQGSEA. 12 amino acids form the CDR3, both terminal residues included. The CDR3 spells CSVWTGATTSST.

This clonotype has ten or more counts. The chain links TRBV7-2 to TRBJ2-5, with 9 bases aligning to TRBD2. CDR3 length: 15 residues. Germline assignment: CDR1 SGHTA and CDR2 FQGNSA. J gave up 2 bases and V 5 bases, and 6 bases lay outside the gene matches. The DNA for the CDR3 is TGTGCCAGCAGCCGTCTAGCGGGAACGCAAGAGACCCAGTACTTC. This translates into CASSRLAGTQETQYF.

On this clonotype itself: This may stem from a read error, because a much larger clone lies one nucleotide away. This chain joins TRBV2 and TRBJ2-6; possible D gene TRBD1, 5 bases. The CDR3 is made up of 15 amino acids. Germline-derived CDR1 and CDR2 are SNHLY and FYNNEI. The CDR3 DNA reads TGTGTCAGCAGTCCAGGGTGGGCTGGGGCCAACGTCCTGACTTTC. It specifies CVSSPGWAGANVLTF.

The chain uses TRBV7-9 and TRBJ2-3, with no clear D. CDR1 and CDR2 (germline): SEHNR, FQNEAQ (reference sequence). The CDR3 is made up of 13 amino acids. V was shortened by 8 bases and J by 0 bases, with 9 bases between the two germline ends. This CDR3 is CASVAPSTDTQYF. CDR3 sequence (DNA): TGTGCCAGCGTGGCCCCTAGCACAGATACGCAGTATTTT.

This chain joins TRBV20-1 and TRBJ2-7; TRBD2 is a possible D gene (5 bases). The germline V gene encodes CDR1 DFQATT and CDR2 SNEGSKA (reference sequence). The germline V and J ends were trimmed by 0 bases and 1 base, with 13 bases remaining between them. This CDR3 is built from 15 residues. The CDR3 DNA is TGCAGTGCTAGAGATCGGGGTTCCATTTCCTACGAGCAGTACTTC. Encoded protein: CSARDRGSISYEQYF.

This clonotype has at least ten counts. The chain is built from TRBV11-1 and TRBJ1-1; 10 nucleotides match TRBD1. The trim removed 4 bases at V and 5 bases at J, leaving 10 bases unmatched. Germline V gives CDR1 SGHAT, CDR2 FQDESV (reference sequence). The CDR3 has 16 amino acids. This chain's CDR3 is CASSSTAGTGVTEAFF. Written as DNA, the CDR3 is TGTGCCAGCAGCTCAACTGCCGGGACAGGGGTGACTGAAGCTTTCTTT. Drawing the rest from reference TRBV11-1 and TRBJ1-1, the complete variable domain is EAEVAQSPRYKITEKSQAVAFWCDPISGHATLYWYRQILGQGPELLVQFQDESVVDDSQLPKDRFSAERLKGVDSTLKIQPAELGDSAMYLCASSSTAGTGVTEAFFGQGTRLTVV.